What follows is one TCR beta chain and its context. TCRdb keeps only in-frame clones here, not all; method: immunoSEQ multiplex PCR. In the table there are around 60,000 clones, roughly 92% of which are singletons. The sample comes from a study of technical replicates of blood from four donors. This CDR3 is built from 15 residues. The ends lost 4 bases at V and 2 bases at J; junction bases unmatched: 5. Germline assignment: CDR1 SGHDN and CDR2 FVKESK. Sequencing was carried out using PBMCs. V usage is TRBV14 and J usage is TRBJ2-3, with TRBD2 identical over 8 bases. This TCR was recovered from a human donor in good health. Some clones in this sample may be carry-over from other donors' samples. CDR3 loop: CASSPLAGSTDTQYF. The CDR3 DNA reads TGTGCCAGCAGCCCCCTAGCGGGCTCCACAGATACGCAGTATTTT.